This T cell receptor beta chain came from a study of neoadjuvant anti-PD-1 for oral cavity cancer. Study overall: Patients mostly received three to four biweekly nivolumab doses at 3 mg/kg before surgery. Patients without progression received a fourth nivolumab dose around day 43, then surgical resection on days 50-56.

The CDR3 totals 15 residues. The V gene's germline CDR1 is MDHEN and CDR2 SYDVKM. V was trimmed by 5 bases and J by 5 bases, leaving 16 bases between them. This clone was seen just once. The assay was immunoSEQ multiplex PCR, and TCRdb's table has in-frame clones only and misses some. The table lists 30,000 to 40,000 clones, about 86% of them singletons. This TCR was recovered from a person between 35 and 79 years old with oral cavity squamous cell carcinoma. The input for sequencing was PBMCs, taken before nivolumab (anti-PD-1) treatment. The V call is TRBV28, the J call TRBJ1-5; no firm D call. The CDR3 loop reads CASSILSHGDQPQHF. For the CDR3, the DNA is TGTGCCAGCAGTATTCTGTCGCATGGGGATCAGCCCCAGCATTTT.